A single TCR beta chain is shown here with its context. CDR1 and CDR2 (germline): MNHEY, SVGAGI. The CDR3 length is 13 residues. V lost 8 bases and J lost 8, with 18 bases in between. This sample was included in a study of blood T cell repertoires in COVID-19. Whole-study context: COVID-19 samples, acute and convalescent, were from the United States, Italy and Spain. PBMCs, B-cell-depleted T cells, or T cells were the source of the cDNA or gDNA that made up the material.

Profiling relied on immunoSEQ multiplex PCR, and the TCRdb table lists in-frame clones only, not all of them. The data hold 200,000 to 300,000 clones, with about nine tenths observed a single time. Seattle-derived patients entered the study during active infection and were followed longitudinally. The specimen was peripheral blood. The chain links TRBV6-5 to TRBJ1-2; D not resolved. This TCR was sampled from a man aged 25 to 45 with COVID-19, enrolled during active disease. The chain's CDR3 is CASDFGNVEGYTF. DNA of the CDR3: TGTGCCAGCGACTTCGGGAACGTAGAGGGCTACACCTTC.